This passage covers 21 T cell receptor beta chains from one sample sequenced in a study of T cells in Graves' hyperthyroidism and ophthalmopathy. RNA transcripts yielded amplified TCR beta CDR3 regions. During a first-round RT-PCR of the TCR CDR3, the HTBI primer set was used. TCRdb independently ran MiXCR on the multiplex PCR reads; one entry per CDR3 protein. The table lists 300,000 to 450,000 distinct CDR3 sequences, over 11% of them singletons. Sequencing input: blood. These receptors were collected from a woman between 55 and 75 years old with Graves' hyperthyroidism.

This clonotype was seen at least ten times. CDR3 in amino acids: CAWSGTGTYEQYF. Written as DNA, the CDR3 is TGTGCCTGGAGTGGGACAGGGACCTACGAGCAGTACTTC. The rearrangement uses TRBV30 and TRBJ2-7, with TRBD1 matching over 8 bases. Germline CDR1 is GTSNPN and CDR2 is SVGIG (reference sequence). This CDR3 region has 13 residues. V shed 1 base, J shed 2 bases, and the junction held 1 base outside the gene matches.

Comment on this clonotype: Since a much larger clone is just one base distant, this may be a read error. The V gene is TRBV11-2, the J gene TRBJ2-1; TRBD1 aligns across 10 bases. The CDR3 is 15 residues long. J lost 7 bases, V lost 5 bases, and 8 bases had no gene match. Looked up from germline, CDR1 is SGHAT and CDR2 is FQNNGV. CDR3 nucleotide sequence: TGTGCCAGCAGCCAACAAGACAGGGGGCAGAATGAGCAGTTCTTC. Its translation: CASSQQDRGQNEQFF.

This chain connects TRBV5-1 to TRBJ2-7; D is perhaps TRBD2 (5 bases). The CDR3 is 17 residues long. V dropped 4 bases and J dropped 3 bases, with 23 bases sitting between them. Germline CDR1 and CDR2: SGHRS and YFSETQ. The CDR3 loop is CASSPNPPGFEFYEQYF. CDR3 sequence (DNA): TGCGCCAGCAGCCCGAACCCCCCGGGGTTTGAGTTCTACGAGCAGTACTTC.

This clonotype was detected many times. The rearrangement joins TRBV6-1 to TRBJ2-1, with 13 nucleotides matching TRBD2. CDR1 MNHNS and CDR2 SASEGT come from the germline V gene. The CDR3 loop spans 20 amino acids. With V trimmed by 5 bases and J by 5 bases, 18 bases remained unmatched. As DNA, the CDR3 is TGTGCCAGCAGTCCCGGACTAGCGGGAGCAAGGAAATATACGGACAATGAGCAGTTCTTC. Encoded protein: CASSPGLAGARKYTDNEQFF.

Many counts were recorded for this clonotype. The chain recombines TRBV11-2 with TRBJ2-5; no reliable D call. This CDR3 is 11 amino acids long. Per germline, CDR1 SGHAT and CDR2 FQNNGV. V shed 2 bases and J shed 5 bases, with 3 bases lying between them. Written as DNA, the CDR3 is TGTGCCAGCAGCTTACATGAGACCCAGTACTTC. Translated: CASSLHETQYF. The variable domain in full, with the rest retrieved from reference TRBV11-2 and TRBJ2-5, is EAGVAQSPRYKIIEKRQSVAFWCNPISGHATLYWYQQILGQGPKLLIQFQNNGVVDDSQLPKDRFSAERLKGVDSTLKIQPAKLEDSAVYLCASSLHETQYFGPGTRLLVL.

The chain is built from TRBV11-2 and TRBJ2-7, with a tentative D call TRBD2 (6 bases). The CDR3 contains 12 residues. V was cut by 5 bases and J by 8 bases, with 13 bases left in between. Per the germline V gene, CDR1 is SGHAT and CDR2 is FQNNGV. The CDR3 bases are TGTGCCAGCAGCATGGGACTCCGCCAGCAGTACTTC. It codes for CASSMGLRQQYF.

The genes are TRBV11-2 and TRBJ2-1, with 8 nucleotides matching TRBD2. V shed 0 bases and J 3 bases; nucleotides not matched to a gene: 4. Germline CDR1 and CDR2: SGHAT and FQNNGV. The CDR3 runs 16 residues. The CDR3 sequence is CASSLDGRGFYNEQFF. The CDR3 DNA sequence: TGTGCCAGCAGCTTAGACGGGAGGGGGTTCTACAATGAGCAGTTCTTC.

This clonotype was recorded a few times. The chain couples TRBV9 to TRBJ2-1, with 9 positions matching TRBD2. V trimming: 2 bases; J trimming: 6 bases; junction bases outside the gene matches: 12. This CDR3 comprises 17 residues. Per germline, CDR1 SGDLS and CDR2 YYNGEE. This chain's CDR3 is CASSVGAFAGGGNEQFF. In DNA form, the CDR3 reads TGTGCCAGCAGCGTGGGCGCTTTTGCGGGAGGGGGCAATGAGCAGTTCTTC. Filled out from reference TRBV9 and TRBJ2-1, the complete variable domain reads DSGVTQTPKHLITATGQRVTLRCSPRSGDLSVYWYQQSLDQGLQFLIQYYNGEERAKGNILERFSAQQFPDLHSELNLSSLELGDSALYFCASSVGAFAGGGNEQFFGPGTRLTVL.

This clonotype was seen many times. V gene TRBV5-6 combines with J gene TRBJ1-5; D unresolved. This CDR3 contains 13 residues. Trimming pared 1 base from V and 4 bases from J, leaving 6 bases between. Germline V CDR1 and CDR2: SGHDT, YYEEEE. The CDR3 region has the DNA TGTGCCAGCAGCTTGTCGGGAAATCAGCCCCAGCATTTT. Translating it yields CASSLSGNQPQHF.

This clonotype showed up many times. This chain connects TRBV18 to TRBJ2-2, with 7 bases matching TRBD1. Germline trimming cut 2 bases from V and 4 bases from J; bases unmatched to any gene: 7. Germline V gene data show CDR1 as KGHSH and CDR2 as LQKENI. The CDR3 has 16 amino acids. CDR3 DNA sequence: TGTGCCAGCTCACCAGCCCCGACAGGGCTCACCGGGGAGCTGTTTTTT. Its translation is CASSPAPTGLTGELFF.

The chain has TRBV24-1 and TRBJ2-1; D gene unclear. This CDR3 has 14 amino acids. CDR1 is KGHDR, CDR2 SFDVKD, per germline. Trimming took off 3 bases at V and 8 bases at J, with 13 bases between the two ends. CDR3 protein: CATSDIGASDEQFF. For the CDR3, the DNA is TGTGCCACCAGTGATATTGGAGCGTCGGATGAGCAGTTCTTC.

This clonotype was picked up a small number of times. V usage is TRBV20-1 and J usage is TRBJ2-6; D possibly uses TRBD1 or TRBD2 (6 bases each). This CDR3 has 16 residues. The germline V and J ends were trimmed by 1 base and 2 bases, with 12 bases remaining between them. Germline CDR1 DFQATT, CDR2 SNEGSKA (reference sequence). CDR3 in amino acids: CSARGTGAAGANVLTF. CDR3 nucleotide sequence: TGCAGTGCTAGAGGGACGGGGGCGGCTGGGGCCAACGTCCTGACTTTC.

The chain combines TRBV20-1 with TRBJ2-1; no clear D. There are 11 residues in the CDR3. Trimming took 6 bases from V and 13 from J, leaving 16 bases between them. CDR1 DFQATT and CDR2 SNEGSKA come from the germline V gene (reference sequence). CDR3 coding DNA: TGCAGTGCACAGCCGGGTGGTGATCAGTTCTTC. Its translation: CSAQPGGDQFF.

At least ten counts were recorded for this clonotype. This rearrangement joins TRBV3-1 to TRBJ2-2, with 8 bases identical to TRBD2. The ends lost 4 bases at V and 6 bases at J; junction bases unmatched: 10. The CDR3 is made up of 16 amino acids. Germline V gives CDR1 LGHDT, CDR2 YNNKEL (reference sequence). Written as DNA, the CDR3 is TGTGCCAGCAGCCCCCGAGGCAGCGGGGGAGCCGGGGAGCTGTTTTTT. Residues: CASSPRGSGGAGELFF.

This clonotype was seen at least ten times. The rearrangement links TRBV12-3 or TRBV12-4 to TRBJ2-3, with D unresolved. The germline V and J ends were trimmed by 0 bases and 2 bases, with 9 bases remaining between them. The CDR3 sequence is 15 residues long. This CDR3 reads CASSLAHIYTDTQYF. In DNA form, the CDR3 reads TGTGCCAGCAGTTTAGCGCACATATACACAGATACGCAGTATTTT.

This chain joins TRBV20-1 and TRBJ1-2, with TRBD1 as a possible D gene (5 bases). CDR3 length equals 14 residues. V lost 5 bases and J 3 bases, leaving 16 bases between the germline ends. Germline assignment: CDR1 DFQATT and CDR2 SNEGSKA (reference sequence). This chain's CDR3 is CSAEGSGVDYGYTF. Here the CDR3 DNA reads TGCAGTGCTGAGGGCTCGGGGGTCGACTATGGCTACACCTTC.

This clonotype was seen many times. CDR3 sequence reads: CASSSPTDTQYF. The CDR3 DNA follows: TGTGCCAGCAGCTCCCCTACAGATACGCAGTATTTT. The chain joins TRBV28 to TRBJ2-3; D not certain. V was clipped by 6 bases and J by 3 bases, with 7 bases between them. Germline CDR1 is MDHEN and CDR2 is SYDVKM. This CDR3 is 12 amino acids long.

Only a few counts were recorded for this clonotype. The DNA of the CDR3 is TGTGCCAGCAGGAACAGGGGGGGTGAGCAGTACTTC. As protein: CASRNRGGEQYF. The rearrangement joins TRBV27 to TRBJ2-7, with D possibly being TRBD1 (8 bases). Trimming removed 6 bases at V and 7 bases at J, with 13 bases between. The CDR3 is 12 amino acids. Germline V gene data show CDR1 as MNHEY and CDR2 as SMNVEV (reference sequence).

This clonotype has at least ten counts. The rearrangement uses TRBV7-9 and TRBJ2-7, with D hard to call. Looked up from germline, CDR1 is SEHNR and CDR2 is FQNEAQ (reference sequence). The V end was cut by 2 bases, the J end by 2 bases, with 7 bases between. This CDR3 is built from 13 residues. DNA for the CDR3: TGTGCCAGCAGCTTACCCTCCGCCTACGAGCAGTACTTC. Translated: CASSLPSAYEQYF.

Here the CDR3 reads CSAMTGADEKLFF. The CDR3 DNA sequence: TGCAGTGCTATGACGGGGGCGGATGAAAAACTGTTTTTT. The chain carries TRBV20-1 and TRBJ1-4, with D maybe TRBD1 (6 bases). CDR1 is DFQATT, CDR2 SNEGSKA, per germline (reference sequence). Trimming left V 4 bases short and J 6 bases short, with 12 bases between. The CDR3 has 13 amino acids.

This clonotype has a handful of counts. The rearrangement links TRBV24-1 to TRBJ2-5; weak D call: TRBD2 (6 bases). Germline CDR1 and CDR2: KGHDR and SFDVKD. The CDR3 covers 12 residues. V was cut by 4 bases and J by 4 bases, with 6 bases left in between. In DNA, the CDR3 is TGTGCCACCAGTGAGCGGGGAGAGACCCAGTACTTC. Translated: CATSERGETQYF.